This T cell receptor beta chain is from a study of T cell changes during pregnancy in multiple sclerosis. The CDR3 contains 15 residues. Germline CDR1 SEHNR, CDR2 FQNEAQ (reference sequence). The ends were cut back, 5 bases at V and 4 bases at J, with 17 bases in the middle. The protocol was immunoSEQ multiplex PCR, while the TCRdb copy is restricted to in-frame clones and leaves out a portion. The table shows some 38,000 clones, with approximately 92% occurring only once. The clonotype was recovered from a female donor with multiple sclerosis, enrolled in a pregnancy study. Sequencing was performed on CD8+ T cells from peripheral blood mononuclear cells, taken after pregnancy. The J gene is TRBJ2-5, the V gene TRBV7-9; D possibly corresponds to TRBD2 (5 bases). CDR3 in DNA: TGTGCCAGCAGCCCCAGTGGGAGAGAACGAGAGACCCAGTACTTC. Its translation: CASSPSGRERETQYF.